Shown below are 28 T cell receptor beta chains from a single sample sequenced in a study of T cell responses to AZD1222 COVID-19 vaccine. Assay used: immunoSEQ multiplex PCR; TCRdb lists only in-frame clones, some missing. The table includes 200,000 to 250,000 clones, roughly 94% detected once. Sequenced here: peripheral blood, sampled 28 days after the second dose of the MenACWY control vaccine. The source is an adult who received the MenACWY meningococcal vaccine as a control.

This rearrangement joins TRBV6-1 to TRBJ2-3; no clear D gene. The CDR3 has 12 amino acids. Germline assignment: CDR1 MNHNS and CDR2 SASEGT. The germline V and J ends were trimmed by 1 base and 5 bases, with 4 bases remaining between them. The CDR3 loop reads CASSEVLDTQYF. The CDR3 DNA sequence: TGTGCCAGCAGTGAAGTATTAGATACGCAGTATTTT.

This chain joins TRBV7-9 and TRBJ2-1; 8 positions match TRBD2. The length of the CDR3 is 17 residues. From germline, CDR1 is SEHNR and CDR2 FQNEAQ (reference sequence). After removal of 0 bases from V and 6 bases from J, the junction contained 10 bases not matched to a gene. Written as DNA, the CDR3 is TGTGCCAGCAGCTTAGCAAGTTCGGGAGGGCCCGTCAATGAGCAGTTCTTC. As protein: CASSLASSGGPVNEQFF.

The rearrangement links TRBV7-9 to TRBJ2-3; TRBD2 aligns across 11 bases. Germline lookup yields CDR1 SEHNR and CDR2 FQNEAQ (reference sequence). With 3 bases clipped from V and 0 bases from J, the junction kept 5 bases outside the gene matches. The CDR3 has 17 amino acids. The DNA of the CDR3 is TGTGCCAGCAGCTTCCTAGCGGGAGGCCCTAGCACAGATACGCAGTATTTT. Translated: CASSFLAGGPSTDTQYF. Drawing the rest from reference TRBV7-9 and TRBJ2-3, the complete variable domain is DTGVSQNPRHKITKRGQNVTFRCDPISEHNRLYWYRQTLGQGPEFLTYFQNEAQLEKSRLLSDRFSAERPKGSFSTLEIQRTEQGDSAMYLCASSFLAGGPSTDTQYFGPGTRLTVL.

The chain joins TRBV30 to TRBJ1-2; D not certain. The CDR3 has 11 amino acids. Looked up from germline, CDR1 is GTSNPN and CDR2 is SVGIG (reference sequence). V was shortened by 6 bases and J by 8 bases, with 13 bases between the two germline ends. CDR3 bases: TGTGCCTGCACCTCAGGCGGCGGCTACACCTTC. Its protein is CACTSGGGYTF.

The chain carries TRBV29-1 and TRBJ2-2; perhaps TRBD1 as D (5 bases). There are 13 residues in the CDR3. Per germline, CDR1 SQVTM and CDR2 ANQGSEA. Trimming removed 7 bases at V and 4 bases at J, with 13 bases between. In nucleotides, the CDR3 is TGCAGCGGATCGGAAGGGGTCACCGGGGAGCTGTTTTTT. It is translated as CSGSEGVTGELFF.

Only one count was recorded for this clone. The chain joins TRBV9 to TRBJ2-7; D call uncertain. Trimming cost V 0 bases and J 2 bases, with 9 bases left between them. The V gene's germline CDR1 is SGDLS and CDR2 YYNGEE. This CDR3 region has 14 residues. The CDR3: CASSVEGSAYEQYF. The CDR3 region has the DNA TGTGCCAGCAGCGTAGAAGGCTCAGCCTACGAGCAGTACTTC.

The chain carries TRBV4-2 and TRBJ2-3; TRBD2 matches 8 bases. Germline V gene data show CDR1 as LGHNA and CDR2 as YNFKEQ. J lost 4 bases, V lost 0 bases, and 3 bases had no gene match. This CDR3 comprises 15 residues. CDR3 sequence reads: CASSQERGASDTQYF. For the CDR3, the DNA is TGTGCCAGCAGCCAAGAGCGGGGGGCTTCAGATACGCAGTATTTT.

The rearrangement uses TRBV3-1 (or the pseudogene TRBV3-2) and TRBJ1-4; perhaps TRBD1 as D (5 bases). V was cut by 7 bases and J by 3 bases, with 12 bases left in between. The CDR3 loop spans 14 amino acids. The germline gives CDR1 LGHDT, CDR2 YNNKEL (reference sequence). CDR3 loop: CASTHAGANEKLFF. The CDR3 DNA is TGTGCCAGCACCCACGCGGGGGCTAATGAAAAACTGTTTTTT.

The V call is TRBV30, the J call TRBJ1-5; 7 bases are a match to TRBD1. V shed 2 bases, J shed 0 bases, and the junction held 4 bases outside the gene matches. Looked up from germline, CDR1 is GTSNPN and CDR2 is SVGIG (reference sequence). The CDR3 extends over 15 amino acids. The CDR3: CAWSRGTASNQPQHF. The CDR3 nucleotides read TGTGCCTGGAGTAGGGGGACAGCTAGCAATCAGCCCCAGCATTTT. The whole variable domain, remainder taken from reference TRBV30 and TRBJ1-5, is SQTIHQWPATLVQPVGSPLSLECTVEGTSNPNLYWYRQAAGRGLQLLFYSVGIGQISSEVPQNLSASRPQDRQFILSSKKLLLSDSGFYLCAWSRGTASNQPQHFGDGTRLSIL.

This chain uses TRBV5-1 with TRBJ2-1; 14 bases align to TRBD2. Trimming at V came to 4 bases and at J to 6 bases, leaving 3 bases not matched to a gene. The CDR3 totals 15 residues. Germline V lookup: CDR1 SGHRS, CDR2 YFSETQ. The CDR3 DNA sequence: TGCGCCAGCAGCGAGGGACTAGCGGGGGTCAATGAGCAGTTCTTC. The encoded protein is CASSEGLAGVNEQFF.

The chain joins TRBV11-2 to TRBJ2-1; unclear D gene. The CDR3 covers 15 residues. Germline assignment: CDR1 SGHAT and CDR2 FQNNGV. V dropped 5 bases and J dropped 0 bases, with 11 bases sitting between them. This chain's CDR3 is CASSPRASSYNEQFF. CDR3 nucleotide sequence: TGTGCCAGCAGCCCGAGAGCCAGCTCCTACAATGAGCAGTTCTTC.

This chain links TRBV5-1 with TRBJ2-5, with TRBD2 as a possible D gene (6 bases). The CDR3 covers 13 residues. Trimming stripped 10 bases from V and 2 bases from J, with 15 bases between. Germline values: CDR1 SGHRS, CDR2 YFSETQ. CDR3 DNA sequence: TGCGCCGCGGGGAATCCAGGGCAAGAGACCCAGTACTTC. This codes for CAAGNPGQETQYF.

DNA for the CDR3: TGCACCAGCAGCCAGGGGACAGTAAACACCGGGGAGCTGTTTTTT. This codes for CTSSQGTVNTGELFF. The J gene is TRBJ2-2, the V gene TRBV1; the DNA was not used to check the table's D call, TRBD1. TRBV1 is a recognized pseudogene. This CDR3 contains 15 residues.

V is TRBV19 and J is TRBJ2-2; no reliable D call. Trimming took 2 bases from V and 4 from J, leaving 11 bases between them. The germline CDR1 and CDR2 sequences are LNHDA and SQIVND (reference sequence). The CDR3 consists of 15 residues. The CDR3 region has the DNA TGTGCCAGTAGTATATACTCGAGAGGCACCGGGGAGCTGTTTTTT. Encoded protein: CASSIYSRGTGELFF.

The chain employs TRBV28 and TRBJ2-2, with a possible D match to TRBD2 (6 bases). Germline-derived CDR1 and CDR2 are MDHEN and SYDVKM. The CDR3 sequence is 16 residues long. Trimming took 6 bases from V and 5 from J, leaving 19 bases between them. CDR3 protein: CASRRREERRTGELFF. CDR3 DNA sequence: TGTGCCAGCAGACGAAGGGAGGAGAGGAGGACCGGGGAGCTGTTTTTT.

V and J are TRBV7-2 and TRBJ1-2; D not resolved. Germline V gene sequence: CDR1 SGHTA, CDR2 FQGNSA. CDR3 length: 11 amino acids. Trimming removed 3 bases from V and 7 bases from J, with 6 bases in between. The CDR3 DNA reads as TGTGCCAGCAGCTTCTTAGGTGGCTACACCTTC. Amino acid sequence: CASSFLGGYTF.

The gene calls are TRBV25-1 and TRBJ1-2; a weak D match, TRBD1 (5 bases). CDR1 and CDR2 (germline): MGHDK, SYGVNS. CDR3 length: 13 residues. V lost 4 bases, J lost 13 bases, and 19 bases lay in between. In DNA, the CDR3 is TGTGCCAGCAGTGGGAGCAGCCCCGGGGCTGTCACCTTC. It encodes CASSGSSPGAVTF.

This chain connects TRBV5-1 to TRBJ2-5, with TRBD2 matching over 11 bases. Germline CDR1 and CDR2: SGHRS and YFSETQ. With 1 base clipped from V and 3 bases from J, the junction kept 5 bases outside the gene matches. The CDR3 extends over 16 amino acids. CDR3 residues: CASSLISGGAKETQYF. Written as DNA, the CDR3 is TGCGCCAGCAGCTTGATTAGCGGGGGGGCGAAAGAGACCCAGTACTTC. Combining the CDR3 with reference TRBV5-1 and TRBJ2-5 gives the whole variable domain KAGVTQTPRYLIKTRGQQVTLSCSPISGHRSVSWYQQTPGQGLQFLFEYFSETQRNKGNFPGRFSGRQFSNSRSEMNVSTLELGDSALYLCASSLISGGAKETQYFGPGTRLLVL.

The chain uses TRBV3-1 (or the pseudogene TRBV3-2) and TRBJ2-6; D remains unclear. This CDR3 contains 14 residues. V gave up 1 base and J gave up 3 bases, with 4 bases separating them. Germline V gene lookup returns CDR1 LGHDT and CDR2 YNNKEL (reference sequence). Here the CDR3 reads CASSQGNGANVLTF. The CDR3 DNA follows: TGTGCCAGCAGCCAAGGGAATGGGGCCAACGTCCTGACTTTC.

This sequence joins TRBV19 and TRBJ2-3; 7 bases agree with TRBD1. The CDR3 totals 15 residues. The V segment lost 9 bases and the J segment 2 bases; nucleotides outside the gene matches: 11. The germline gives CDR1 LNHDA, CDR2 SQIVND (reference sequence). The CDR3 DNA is TGTGCCAGCGAGAGTGGGCAGGGGGACACAGATACGCAGTATTTT. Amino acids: CASESGQGDTDTQYF.

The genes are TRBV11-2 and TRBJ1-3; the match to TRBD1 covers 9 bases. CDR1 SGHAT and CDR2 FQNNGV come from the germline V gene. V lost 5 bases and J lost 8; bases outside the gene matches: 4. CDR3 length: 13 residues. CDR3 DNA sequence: TGTGCCAGCAGCCAGGGACAGGGTTACACCATATATTTT. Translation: CASSQGQGYTIYF. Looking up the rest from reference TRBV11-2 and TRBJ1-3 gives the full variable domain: EAGVAQSPRYKIIEKRQSVAFWCNPISGHATLYWYQQILGQGPKLLIQFQNNGVVDDSQLPKDRFSAERLKGVDSTLKIQPAKLEDSAVYLCASSQGQGYTIYFGEGSWLTVV.

The CDR3 nucleotides read TGCAGTGGAACTTACAATGAGCAGTTCTTC. This sequence encodes CSGTYNEQFF. The chain is built from TRBV20-1 and TRBJ2-1; D is unresolved. The CDR3 extends over 10 amino acids. From germline, CDR1 is DFQATT and CDR2 SNEGSKA (reference sequence). V was trimmed by 7 bases and J by 4 bases, leaving 5 bases between them.

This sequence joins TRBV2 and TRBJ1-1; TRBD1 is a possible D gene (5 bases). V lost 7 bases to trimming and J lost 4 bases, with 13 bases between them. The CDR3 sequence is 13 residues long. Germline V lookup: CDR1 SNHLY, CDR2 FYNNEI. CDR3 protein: CASNADRATEAFF. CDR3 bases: TGTGCCAGCAACGCCGACAGAGCCACTGAAGCTTTCTTT.

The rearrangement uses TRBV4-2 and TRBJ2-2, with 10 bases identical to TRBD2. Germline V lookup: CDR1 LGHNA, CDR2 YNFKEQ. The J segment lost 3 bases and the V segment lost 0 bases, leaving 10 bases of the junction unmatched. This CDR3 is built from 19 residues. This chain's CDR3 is CASSQDLPSGRTYTGELFF. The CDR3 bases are TGTGCCAGCAGCCAAGATTTGCCTAGCGGGAGAACTTACACCGGGGAGCTGTTTTTT.

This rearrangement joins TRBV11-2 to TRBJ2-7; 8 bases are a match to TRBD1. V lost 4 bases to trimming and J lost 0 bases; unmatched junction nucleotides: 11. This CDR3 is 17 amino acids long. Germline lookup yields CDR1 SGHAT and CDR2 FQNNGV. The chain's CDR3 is CASSSLSGTGVSYEQYF. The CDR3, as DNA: TGTGCCAGCAGCTCCTTGTCCGGGACAGGCGTCTCCTACGAGCAGTACTTC.

The CDR3 is CASSPRLSTDTQYF. The DNA for the CDR3 is TGTGCCAGCAGCCCCAGACTCAGCACAGATACGCAGTATTTT. The rearrangement uses TRBV7-9 and TRBJ2-3; D not resolved. The CDR3 runs 14 residues. CDR1 and CDR2 (germline): SEHNR, FQNEAQ (reference sequence). V was pared by 5 bases and J by 0 bases, with 9 bases between.

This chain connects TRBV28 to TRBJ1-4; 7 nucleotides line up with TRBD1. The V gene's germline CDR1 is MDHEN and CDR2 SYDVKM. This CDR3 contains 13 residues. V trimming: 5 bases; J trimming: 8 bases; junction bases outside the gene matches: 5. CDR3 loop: CASSLRTGEKLFF. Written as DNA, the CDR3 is TGTGCCAGCAGTCTACGGACAGGAGAAAAACTGTTTTTT.

In DNA, the CDR3 is TGTGCCAGCAGCTTAGAGGCTGGGCATCAGCCCCAGCATTTT. This gives the protein CASSLEAGHQPQHF. The chain uses TRBV7-6 and TRBJ1-5; D is undetermined. Trimming shortened V by 1 base and J by 5 bases, and 9 bases separated the two germline ends. The CDR3 extends over 14 amino acids. Germline loops: CDR1 SGHVS, CDR2 FNYEAQ.